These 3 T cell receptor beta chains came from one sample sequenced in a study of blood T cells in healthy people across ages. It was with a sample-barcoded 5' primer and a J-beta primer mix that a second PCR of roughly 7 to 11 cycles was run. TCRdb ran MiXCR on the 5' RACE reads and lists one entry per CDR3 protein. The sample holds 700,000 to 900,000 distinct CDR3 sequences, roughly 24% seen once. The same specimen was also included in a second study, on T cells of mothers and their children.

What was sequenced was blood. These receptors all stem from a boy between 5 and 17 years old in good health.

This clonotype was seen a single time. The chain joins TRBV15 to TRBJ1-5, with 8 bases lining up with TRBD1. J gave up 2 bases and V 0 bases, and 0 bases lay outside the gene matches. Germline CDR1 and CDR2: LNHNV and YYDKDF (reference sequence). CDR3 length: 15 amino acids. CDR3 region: CATSRDRGRNQPQHF. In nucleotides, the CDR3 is TGTGCCACCAGCAGAGACAGGGGGCGCAATCAGCCCCAGCATTTT.

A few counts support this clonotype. Here the CDR3 DNA reads TGTGCCAGCAGCCCCTCGGGGGAGTGGGAGCAGTACTTC. Protein: CASSPSGEWEQYF. V gene TRBV7-9 combines with J gene TRBJ2-5; tentative D call: TRBD2 (6 bases). The CDR3 runs to 13 residues. Germline CDR1 and CDR2: SEHNR and FQNEAQ (reference sequence). V lost 5 bases and J 11 bases, leaving 18 bases between the germline ends.

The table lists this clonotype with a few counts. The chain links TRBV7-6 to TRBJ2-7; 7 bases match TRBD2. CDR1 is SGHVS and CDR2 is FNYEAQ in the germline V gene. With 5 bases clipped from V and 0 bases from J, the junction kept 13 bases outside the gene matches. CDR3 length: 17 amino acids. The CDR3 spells CASSPSSGLGSSYEQYF. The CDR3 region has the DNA TGTGCCAGCAGCCCGAGTAGCGGGTTGGGCAGCTCCTACGAGCAGTACTTC.